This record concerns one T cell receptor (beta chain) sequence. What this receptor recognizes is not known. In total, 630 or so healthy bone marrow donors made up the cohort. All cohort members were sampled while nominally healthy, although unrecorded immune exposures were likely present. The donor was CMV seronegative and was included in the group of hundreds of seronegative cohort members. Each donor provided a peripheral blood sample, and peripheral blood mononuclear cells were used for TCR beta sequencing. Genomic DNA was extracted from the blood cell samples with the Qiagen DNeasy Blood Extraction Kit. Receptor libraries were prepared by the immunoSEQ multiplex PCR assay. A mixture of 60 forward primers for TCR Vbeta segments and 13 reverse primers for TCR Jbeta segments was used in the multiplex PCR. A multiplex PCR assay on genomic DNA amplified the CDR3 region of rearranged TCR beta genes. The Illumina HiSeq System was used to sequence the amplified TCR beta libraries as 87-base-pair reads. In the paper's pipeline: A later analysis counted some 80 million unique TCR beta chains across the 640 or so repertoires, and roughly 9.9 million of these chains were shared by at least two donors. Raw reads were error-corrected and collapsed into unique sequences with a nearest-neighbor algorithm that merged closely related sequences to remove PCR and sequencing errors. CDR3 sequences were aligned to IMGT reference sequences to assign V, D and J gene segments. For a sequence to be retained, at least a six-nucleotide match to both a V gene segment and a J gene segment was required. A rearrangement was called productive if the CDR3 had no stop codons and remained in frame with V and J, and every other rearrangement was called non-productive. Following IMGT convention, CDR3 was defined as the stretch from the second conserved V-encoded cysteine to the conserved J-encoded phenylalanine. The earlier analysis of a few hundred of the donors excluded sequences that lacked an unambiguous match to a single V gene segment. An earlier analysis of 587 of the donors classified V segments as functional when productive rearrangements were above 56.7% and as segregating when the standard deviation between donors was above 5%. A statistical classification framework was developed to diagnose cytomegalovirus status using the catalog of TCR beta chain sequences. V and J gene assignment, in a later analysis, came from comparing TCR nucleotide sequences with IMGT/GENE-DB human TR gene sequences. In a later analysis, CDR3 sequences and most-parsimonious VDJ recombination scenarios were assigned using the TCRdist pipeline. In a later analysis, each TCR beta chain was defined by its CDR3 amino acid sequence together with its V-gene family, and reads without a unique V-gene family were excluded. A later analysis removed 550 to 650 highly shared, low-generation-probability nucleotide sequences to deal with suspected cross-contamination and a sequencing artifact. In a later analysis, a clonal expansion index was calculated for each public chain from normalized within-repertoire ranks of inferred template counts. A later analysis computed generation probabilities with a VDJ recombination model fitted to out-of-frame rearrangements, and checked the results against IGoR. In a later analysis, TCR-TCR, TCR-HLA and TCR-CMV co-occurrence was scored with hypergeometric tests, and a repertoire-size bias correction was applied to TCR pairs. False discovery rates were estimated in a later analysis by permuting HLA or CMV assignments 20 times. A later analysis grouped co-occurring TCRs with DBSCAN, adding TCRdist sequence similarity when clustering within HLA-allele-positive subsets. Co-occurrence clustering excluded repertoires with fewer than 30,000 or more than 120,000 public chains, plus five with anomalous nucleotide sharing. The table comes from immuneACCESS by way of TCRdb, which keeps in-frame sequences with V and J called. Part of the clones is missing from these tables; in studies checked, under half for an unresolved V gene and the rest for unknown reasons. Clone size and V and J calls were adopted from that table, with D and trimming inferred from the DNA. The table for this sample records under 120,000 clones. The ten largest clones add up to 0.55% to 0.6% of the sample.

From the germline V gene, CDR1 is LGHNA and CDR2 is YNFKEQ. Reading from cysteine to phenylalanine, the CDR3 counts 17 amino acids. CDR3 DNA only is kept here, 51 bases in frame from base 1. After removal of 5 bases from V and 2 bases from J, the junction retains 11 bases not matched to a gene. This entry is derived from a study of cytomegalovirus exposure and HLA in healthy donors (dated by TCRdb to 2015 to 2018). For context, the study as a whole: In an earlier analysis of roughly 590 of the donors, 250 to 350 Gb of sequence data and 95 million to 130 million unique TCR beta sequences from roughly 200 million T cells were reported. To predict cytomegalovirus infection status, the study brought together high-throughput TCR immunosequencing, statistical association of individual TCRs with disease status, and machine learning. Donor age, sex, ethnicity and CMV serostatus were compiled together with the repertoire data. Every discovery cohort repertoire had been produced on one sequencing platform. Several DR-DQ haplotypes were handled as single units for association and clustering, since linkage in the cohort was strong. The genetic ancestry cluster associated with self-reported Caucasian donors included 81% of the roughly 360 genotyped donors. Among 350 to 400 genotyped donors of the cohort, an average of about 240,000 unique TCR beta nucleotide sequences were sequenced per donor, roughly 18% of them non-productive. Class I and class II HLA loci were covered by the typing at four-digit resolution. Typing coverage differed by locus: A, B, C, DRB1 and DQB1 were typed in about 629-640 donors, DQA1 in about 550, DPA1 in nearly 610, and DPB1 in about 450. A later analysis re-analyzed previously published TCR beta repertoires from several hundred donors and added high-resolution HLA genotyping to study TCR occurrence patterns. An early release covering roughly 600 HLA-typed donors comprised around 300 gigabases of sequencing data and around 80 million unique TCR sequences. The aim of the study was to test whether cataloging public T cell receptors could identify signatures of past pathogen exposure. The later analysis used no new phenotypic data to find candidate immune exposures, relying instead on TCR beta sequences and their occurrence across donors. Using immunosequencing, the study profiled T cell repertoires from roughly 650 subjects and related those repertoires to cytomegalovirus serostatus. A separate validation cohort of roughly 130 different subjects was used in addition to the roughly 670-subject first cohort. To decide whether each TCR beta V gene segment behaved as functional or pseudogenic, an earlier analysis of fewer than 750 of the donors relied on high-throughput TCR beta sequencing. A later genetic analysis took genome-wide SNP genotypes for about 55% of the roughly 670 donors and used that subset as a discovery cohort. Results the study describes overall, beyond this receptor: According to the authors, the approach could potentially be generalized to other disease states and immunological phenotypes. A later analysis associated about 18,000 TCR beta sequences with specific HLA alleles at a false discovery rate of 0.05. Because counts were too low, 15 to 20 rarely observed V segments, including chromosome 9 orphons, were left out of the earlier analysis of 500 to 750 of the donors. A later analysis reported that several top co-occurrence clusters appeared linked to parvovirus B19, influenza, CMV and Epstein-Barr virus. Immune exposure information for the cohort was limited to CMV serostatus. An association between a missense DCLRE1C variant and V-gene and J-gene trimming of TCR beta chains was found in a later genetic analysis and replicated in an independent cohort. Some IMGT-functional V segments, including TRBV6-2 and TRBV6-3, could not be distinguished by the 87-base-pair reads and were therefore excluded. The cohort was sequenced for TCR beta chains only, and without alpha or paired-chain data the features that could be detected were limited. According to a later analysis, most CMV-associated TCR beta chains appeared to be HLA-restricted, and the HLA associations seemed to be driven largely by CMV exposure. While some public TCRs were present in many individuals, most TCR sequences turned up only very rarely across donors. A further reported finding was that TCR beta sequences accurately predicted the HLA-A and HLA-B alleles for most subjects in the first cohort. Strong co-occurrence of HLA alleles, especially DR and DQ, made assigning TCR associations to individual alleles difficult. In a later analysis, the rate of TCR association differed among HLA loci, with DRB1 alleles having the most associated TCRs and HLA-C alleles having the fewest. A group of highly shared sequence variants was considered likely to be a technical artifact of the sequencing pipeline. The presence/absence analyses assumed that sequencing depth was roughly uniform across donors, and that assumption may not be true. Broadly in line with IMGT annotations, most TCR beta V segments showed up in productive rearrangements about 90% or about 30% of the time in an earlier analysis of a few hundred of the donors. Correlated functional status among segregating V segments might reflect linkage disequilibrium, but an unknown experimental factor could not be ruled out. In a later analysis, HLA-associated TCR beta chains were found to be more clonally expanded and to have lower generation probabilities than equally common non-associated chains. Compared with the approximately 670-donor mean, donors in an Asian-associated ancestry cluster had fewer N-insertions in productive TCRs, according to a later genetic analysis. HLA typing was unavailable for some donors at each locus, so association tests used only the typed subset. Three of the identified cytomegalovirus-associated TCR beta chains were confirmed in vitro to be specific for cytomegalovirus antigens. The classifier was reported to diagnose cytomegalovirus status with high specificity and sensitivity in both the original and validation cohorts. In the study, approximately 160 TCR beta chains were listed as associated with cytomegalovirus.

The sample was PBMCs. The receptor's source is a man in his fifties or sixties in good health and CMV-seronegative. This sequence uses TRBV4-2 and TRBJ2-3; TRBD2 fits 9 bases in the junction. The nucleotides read TGTGCCAGCAGCTCCTGGGAGACTAGCGGAGACACAGATACGCAGTATTTT. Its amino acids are CASSSWETSGDTDTQYF.